Included here is one T cell receptor (beta chain) sequence, with context. These data originate in a study of identical twins. Via MiXCR, TCRdb re-called the 5' RACE reads, giving one row per CDR3 protein. This sample has roughly 540,000 distinct CDR3 sequences; approximately 22% occur once, and the top ten carry about 0.93%. This CDR3 spans 14 amino acids. Looked up from germline, CDR1 is MNHEY and CDR2 is SVGAGI. Trimming at V came to 4 bases and at J to 5 bases, leaving 3 bases not matched to a gene. The sample was also reused in another study, on T cells expressing NK-cell markers. As that report states: Once again these clonotypes came out on top in the CD3+CD56-NKG2C+ fraction of four donors.

The chain couples TRBV6-5 to TRBJ2-3; TRBD1 aligns across 10 bases. Sequencing was carried out using CD4+ T cells sorted from blood. The source of this sequence is a woman between 18 and 29 years old in good health. The CDR3 spells CASSWDRGKDTQYF. CDR3 coding DNA: TGTGCCAGCAGTTGGGACAGGGGCAAAGATACGCAGTATTTT.